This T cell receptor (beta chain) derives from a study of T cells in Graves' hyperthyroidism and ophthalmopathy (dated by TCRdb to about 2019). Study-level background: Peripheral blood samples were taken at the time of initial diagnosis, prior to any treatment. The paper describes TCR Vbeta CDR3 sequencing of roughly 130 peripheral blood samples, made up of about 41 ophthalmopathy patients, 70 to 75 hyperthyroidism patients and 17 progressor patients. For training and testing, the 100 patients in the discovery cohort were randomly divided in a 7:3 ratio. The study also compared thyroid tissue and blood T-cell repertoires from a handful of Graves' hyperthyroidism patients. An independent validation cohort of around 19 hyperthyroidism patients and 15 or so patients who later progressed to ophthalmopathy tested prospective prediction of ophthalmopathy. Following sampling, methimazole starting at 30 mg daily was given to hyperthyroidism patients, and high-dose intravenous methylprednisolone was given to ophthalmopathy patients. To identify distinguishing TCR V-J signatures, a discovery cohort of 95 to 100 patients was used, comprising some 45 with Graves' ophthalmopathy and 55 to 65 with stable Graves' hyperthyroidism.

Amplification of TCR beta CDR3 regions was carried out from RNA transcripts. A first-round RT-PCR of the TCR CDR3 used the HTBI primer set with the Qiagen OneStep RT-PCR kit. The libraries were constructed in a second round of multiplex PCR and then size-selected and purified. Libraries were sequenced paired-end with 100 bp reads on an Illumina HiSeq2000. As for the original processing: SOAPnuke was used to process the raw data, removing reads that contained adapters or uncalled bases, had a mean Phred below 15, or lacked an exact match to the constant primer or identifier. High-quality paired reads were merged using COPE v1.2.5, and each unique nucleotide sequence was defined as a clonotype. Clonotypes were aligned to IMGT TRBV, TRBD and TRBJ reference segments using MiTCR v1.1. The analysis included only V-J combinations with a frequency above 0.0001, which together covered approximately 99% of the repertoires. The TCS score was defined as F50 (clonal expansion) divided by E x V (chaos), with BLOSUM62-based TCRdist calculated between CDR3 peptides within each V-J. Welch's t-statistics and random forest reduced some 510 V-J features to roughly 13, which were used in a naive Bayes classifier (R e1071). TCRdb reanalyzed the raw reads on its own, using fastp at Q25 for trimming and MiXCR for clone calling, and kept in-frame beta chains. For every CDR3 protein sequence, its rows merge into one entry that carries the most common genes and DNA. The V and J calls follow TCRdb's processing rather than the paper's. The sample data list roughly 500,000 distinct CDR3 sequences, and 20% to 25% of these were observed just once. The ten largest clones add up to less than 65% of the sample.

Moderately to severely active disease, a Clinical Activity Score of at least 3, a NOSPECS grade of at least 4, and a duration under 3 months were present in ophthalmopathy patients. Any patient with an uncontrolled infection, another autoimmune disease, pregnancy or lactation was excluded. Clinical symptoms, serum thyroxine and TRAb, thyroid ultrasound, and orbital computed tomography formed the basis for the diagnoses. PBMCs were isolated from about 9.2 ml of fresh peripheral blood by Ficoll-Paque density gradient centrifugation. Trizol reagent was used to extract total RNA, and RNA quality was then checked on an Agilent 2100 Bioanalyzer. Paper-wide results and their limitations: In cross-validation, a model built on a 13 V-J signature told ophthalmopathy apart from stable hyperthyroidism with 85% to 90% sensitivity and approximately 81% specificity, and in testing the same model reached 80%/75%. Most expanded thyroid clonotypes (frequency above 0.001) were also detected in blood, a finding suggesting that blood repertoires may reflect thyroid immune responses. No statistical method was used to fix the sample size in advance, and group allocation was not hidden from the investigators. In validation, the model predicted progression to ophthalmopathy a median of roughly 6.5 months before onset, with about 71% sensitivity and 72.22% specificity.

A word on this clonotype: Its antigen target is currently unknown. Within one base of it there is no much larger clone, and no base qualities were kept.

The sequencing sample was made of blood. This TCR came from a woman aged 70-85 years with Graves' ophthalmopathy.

Here is the DNA: TGCAGTGCTAGGGGTCTTACTAACTACGAGCAGTACTTC. Its translation reads: CSARGLTNYEQYF. Recombination connected TRBV20-1 to TRBJ2-7, with the D segment identity uncertain. V loses 3 bases of germline sequence and J loses 3 bases, and the interval between the two ends is 12 bases. From its cysteine to its phenylalanine, the CDR3 spans 13 amino acids. Only the CDR3 DNA stays, 39 bases, in frame from base 1. CDR1 and CDR2 are drawn from the germline V gene (reference sequence): DFQATT, SNEGSKA.